Below, 8 T cell receptor beta chains from the same sample are listed, as sequenced in a study of CD8 T cells in ankylosing spondylitis. TCRdb independently ran MiXCR on the 5' RACE reads; one entry per CDR3 protein. The sample includes 190,000 or so distinct CDR3 sequences, about 13% of them seen just once. Source material: blood, either unsorted or a sorted T cell fraction (not recorded which). These receptors were collected from a male donor with ankylosing spondylitis or in good health (not recorded which).

CDR3 nucleotide sequence: TGTGCCAGCAGTGATAAACCCCGTGAAGCTTTCTTT. The encoded protein is CASSDKPREAFF. The chain is built from TRBV7-9 and TRBJ1-1; D unresolved. Germline values: CDR1 SEHNR, CDR2 FQNEAQ (reference sequence). The CDR3 length is 12 residues. V was shortened by 6 bases and J by 7 bases, with 12 bases between the two germline ends.

The V gene is TRBV21-1, the J gene TRBJ2-2; the D segment call TRBD2 is taken from the table without a DNA check. TRBV21-1 is a documented pseudogene. CDR3 size: 16 residues. CDR3 loop: CASSRPWRVWTGELFF. CDR3 bases: TGTGCCAGCAGCAGACCTTGGAGGGTTTGGACCGGGGAGCTGTTTTTT.

The chain carries TRBV6-1 and TRBJ2-7; D possibly corresponds to TRBD2 (6 bases). Germline loops: CDR1 MNHNS, CDR2 SASEGT. V lost 6 bases to trimming and J lost 2 bases, with 17 bases between them. The CDR3 covers 15 residues. The CDR3 nucleotides are TGTGCCAGCAGAGAGGAGCTAGCGCTCGCCTACGAGCAGTACTTC. It translates to CASREELALAYEQYF.

This clonotype was counted at least ten times. The chain has TRBV5-6 and TRBJ2-1; D unresolved. Trimming removed 0 bases at V and 8 bases at J, with 18 bases between. The CDR3 has 16 residues. Per the germline V gene, CDR1 is SGHDT and CDR2 is YYEEEE. CDR3 sequence: CASSLAIRQTDHEQFF. CDR3 DNA sequence: TGTGCCAGCAGCTTGGCCATACGGCAAACCGATCATGAGCAGTTCTTC.

V is TRBV7-9 and J is TRBJ2-7; 8 nucleotides line up with TRBD2. CDR1 is SEHNR, CDR2 FQNEAQ, per germline (reference sequence). CDR3 length equals 16 residues. V shed 5 bases and J 0 bases; nucleotides not matched to a gene: 9. This CDR3 is CASSRDRGGSSYEQYF. CDR3 sequence (DNA): TGTGCCAGCAGCCGCGATCGGGGGGGGAGCTCCTACGAGCAGTACTTC.

This clonotype was recorded a few times. The V and J genes are TRBV10-1 and TRBJ2-5; no definite D call. Germline CDR1 WNHNN, CDR2 SYGVQD (reference sequence). V was trimmed by 2 bases and J by 3 bases, leaving 4 bases between them. This CDR3 region has 12 residues. The CDR3 spells CASSEKEETQYF. CDR3 sequence (DNA): TGCGCCAGCAGTGAGAAAGAAGAGACCCAGTACTTC.

This clonotype was observed a few times. The J gene is TRBJ1-1, the V gene TRBV12-5, with a tentative D call TRBD1 (6 bases). CDR1 and CDR2 (germline): LGHNT, FRNRAP. This CDR3 is built from 14 residues. V lost 6 bases to trimming and J lost 4 bases, with 15 bases between them. Here the CDR3 reads CASGAPQGTTEAFF. In nucleotides, the CDR3 is TGTGCTAGTGGGGCCCCGCAGGGGACCACTGAAGCTTTCTTT.

This clonotype was seen many times. The gene calls are TRBV24-1 and TRBJ1-1; possibly TRBD1 for D (5 bases). The V end lost 1 base, the J end lost 8 bases, and 13 bases lay between the germline ends. Germline V gene lookup returns CDR1 KGHDR and CDR2 SFDVKD. The CDR3 is 14 amino acids. The CDR3 nucleotides read TGTGCCACCAGTGATTTCCCGACAGTCTCCGAAGCTTTCTTT. It is translated as CATSDFPTVSEAFF.